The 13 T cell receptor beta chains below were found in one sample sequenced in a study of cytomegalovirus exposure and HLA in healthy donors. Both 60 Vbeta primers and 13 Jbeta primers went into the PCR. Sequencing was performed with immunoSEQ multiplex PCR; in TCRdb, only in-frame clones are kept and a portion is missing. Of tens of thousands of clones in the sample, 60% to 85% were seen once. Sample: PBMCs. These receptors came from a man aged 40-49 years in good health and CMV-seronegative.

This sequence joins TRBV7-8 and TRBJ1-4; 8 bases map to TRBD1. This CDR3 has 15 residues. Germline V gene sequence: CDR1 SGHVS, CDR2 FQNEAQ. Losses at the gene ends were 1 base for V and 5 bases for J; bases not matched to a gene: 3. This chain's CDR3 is CASSLGDRSNEKLFF. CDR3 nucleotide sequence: TGTGCCAGCAGCTTAGGGGACAGGAGCAATGAAAAACTGTTTTTT.

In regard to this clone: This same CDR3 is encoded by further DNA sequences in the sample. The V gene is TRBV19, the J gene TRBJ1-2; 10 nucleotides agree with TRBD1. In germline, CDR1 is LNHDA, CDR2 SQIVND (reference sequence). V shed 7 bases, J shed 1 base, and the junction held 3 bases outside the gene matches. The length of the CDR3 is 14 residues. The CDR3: CASTRDRGNYGYTF. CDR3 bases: TGTGCCAGTACCCGGGACAGGGGTAACTATGGCTACACCTTC.

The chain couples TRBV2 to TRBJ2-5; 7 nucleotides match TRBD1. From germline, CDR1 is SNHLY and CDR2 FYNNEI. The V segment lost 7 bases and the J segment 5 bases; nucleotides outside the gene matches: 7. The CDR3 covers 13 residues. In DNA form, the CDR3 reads TGTGCCAGCACCCTGACAGGGTGGGAGACCCAGTACTTC. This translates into CASTLTGWETQYF.

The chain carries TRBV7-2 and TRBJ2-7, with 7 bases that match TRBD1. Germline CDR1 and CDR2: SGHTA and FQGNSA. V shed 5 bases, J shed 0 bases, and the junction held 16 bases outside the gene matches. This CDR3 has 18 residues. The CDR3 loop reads CASSPEGASRYSSYEQYF. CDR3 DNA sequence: TGTGCCAGCAGCCCAGAGGGGGCTAGCCGCTATAGCTCCTACGAGCAGTACTTC. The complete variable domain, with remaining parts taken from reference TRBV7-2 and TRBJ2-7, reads GAGVSQSPSNKVTEKGKDVELRCDPISGHTALYWYRQSLGQGLEFLIYFQGNSAPDKSGLPSDRFSAERTGGSVSTLTIQRTQQEDSAVYLCASSPEGASRYSSYEQYFGPGTRLTVT.

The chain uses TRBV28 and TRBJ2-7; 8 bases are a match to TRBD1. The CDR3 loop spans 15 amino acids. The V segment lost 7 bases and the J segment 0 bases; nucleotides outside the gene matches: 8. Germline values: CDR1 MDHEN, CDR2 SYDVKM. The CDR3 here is CASTAGQGPSYEQYF. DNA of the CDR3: TGTGCCAGCACCGCAGGACAGGGCCCCTCCTACGAGCAGTACTTC. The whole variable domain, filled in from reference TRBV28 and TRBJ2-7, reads DVKVTQSSRYLVKRTGEKVFLECVQDMDHENMFWYRQDPGLGLRLIYFSYDVKMKEKGDIPEGYSVSREKKERFSLILESASTNQTSMYLCASTAGQGPSYEQYFGPGTRLTVT.

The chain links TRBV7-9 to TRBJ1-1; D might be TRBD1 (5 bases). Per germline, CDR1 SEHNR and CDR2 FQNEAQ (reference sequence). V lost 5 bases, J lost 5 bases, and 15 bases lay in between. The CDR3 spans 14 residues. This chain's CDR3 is CASSPREGRTEAFF. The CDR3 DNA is TGTGCCAGCAGCCCACGGGAGGGGCGGACTGAAGCTTTCTTT.

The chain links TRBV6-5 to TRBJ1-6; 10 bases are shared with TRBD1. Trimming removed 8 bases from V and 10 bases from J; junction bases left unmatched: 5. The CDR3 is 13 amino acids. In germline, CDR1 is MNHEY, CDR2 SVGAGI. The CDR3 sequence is CASQDRGQSPLHF. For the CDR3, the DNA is TGTGCCAGCCAAGACAGGGGGCAGTCACCCCTCCACTTT.

The CDR3 sequence is CASSFVAAGAIQYF. In nucleotides, the CDR3 is TGTGCCAGCAGCTTTGTAGCGGCGGGGGCCATTCAGTACTTC. J is TRBJ2-4 and V is TRBV5-6; a weak D match, TRBD2 (7 bases). The V end lost 2 bases, the J end lost 9 bases, and 15 bases lay between the germline ends. Germline V gene lookup returns CDR1 SGHDT and CDR2 YYEEEE. This CDR3 is 14 amino acids long.

The CDR3 sequence: CSSLTEYQPQHF. CDR3 nucleotides: TGCAGCTCCCTTACCGAGTATCAGCCCCAGCATTTT. The gene calls are TRBV29-1 and TRBJ1-5; no firm D call. CDR3 length: 12 amino acids. The germline V and J ends were trimmed by 8 bases and 5 bases, with 13 bases remaining between them. CDR1 and CDR2 (germline): SQVTM, ANQGSEA.

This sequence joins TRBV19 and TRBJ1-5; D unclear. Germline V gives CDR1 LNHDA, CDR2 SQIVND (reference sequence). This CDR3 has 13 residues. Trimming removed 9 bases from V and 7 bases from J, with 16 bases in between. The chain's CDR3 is CASRRGLAQPQHF. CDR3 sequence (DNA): TGTGCCAGCCGGCGGGGTCTGGCCCAGCCCCAGCATTTT.

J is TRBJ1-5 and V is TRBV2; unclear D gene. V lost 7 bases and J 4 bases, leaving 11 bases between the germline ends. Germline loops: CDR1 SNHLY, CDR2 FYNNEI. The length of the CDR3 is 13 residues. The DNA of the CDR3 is TGTGCCAGCAACATCGACGGGAATCAGCCCCAGCATTTT. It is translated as CASNIDGNQPQHF. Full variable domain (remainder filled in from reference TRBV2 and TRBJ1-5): EPEVTQTPSHQVTQMGQEVILRCVPISNHLYFYWYRQILGQKVEFLVSFYNNEISEKSEIFDDQFSVERPDGSNFTLKIRSTKLEDSAMYFCASNIDGNQPQHFGDGTRLSIL.

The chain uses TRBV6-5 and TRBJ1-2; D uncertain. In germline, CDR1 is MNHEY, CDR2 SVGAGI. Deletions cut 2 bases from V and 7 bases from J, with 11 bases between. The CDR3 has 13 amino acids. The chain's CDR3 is CASSYLGDAGYTF. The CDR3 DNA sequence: TGTGCCAGCAGTTACCTCGGTGATGCTGGCTACACCTTC.

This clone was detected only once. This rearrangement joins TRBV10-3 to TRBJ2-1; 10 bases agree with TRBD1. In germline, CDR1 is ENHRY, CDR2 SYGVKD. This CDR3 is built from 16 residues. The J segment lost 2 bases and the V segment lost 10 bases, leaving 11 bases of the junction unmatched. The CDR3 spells CATQPNDRGPYNEQFF. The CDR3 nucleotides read TGTGCCACTCAACCCAATGACAGGGGGCCCTACAATGAGCAGTTCTTC.